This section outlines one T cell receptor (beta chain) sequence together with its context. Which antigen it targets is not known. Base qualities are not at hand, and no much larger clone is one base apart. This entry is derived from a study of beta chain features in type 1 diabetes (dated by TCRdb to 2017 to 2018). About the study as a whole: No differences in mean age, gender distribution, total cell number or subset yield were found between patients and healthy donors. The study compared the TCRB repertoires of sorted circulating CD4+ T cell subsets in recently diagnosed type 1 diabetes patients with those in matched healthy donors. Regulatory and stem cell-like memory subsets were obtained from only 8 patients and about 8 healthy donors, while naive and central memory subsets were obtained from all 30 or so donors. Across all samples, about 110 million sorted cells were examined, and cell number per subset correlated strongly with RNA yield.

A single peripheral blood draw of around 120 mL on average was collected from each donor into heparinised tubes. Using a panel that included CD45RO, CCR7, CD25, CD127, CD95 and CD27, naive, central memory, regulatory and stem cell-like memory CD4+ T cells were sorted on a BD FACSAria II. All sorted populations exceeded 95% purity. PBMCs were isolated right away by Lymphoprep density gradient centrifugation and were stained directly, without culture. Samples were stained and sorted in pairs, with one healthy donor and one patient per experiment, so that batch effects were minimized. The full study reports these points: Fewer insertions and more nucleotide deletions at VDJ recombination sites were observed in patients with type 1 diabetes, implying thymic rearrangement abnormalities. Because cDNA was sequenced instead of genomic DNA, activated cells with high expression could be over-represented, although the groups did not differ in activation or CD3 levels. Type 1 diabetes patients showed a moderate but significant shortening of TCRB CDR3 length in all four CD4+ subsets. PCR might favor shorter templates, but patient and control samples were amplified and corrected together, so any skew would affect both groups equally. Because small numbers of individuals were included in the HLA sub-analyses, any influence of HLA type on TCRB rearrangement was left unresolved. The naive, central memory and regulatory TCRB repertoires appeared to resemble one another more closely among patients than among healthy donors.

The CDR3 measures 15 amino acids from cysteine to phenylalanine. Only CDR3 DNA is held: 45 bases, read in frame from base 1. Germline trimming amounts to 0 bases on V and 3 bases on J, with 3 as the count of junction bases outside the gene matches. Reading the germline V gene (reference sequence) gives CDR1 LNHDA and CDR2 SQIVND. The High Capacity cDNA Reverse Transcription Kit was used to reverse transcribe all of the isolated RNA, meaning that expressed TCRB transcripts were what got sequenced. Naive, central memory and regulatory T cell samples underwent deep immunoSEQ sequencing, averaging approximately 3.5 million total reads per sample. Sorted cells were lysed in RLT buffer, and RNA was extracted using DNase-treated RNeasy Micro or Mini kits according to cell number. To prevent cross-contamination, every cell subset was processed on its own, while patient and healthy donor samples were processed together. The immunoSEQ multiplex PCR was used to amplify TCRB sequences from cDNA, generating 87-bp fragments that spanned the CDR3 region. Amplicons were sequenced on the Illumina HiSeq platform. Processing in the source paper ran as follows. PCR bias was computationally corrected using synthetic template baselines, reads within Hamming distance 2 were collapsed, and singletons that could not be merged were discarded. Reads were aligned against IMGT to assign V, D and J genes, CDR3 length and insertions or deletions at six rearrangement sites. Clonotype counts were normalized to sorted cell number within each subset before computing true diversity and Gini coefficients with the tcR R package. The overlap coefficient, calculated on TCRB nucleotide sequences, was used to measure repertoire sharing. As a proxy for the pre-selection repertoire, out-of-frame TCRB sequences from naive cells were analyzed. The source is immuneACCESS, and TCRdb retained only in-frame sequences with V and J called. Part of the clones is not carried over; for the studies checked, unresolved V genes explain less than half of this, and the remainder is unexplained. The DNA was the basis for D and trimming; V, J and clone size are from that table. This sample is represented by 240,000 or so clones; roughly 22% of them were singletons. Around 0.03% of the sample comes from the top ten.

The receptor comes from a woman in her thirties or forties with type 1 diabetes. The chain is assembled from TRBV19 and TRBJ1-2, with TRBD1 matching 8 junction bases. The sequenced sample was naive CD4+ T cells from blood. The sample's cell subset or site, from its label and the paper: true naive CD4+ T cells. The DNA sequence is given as TGTGCCAGTAGTATAGACCGGGACAGGTACTATGGCTACACCTTC. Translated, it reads CASSIDRDRYYGYTF.